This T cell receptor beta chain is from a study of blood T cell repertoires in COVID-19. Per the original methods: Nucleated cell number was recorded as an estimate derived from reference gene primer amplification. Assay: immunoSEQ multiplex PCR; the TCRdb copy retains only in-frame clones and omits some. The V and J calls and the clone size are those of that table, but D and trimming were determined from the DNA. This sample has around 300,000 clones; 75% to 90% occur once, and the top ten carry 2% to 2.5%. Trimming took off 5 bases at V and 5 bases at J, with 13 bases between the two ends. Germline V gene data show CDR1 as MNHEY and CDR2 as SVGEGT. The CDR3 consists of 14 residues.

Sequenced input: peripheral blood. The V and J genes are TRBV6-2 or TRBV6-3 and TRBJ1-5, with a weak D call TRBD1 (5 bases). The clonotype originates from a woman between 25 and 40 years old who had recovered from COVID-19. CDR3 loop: CASSRAGTHQPQHF. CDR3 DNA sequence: TGTGCCAGCAGTAGGGCAGGGACTCATCAGCCCCAGCATTTT.